Below, 9 T cell receptor beta chains from the same sample are listed, as sequenced in a study of high-grade serous ovarian cancer treatment subgroups. Tumor samples were taken before definitive surgery or chemotherapy. Assay: immunoSEQ multiplex PCR; the TCRdb copy retains only in-frame clones and omits some. The sample contains 18,000 or so clones, roughly 80% of which appear only once. Material: tumor tissue. The receptors shown here come from a human donor with high-grade serous ovarian cancer.

The V gene is TRBV2, the J gene TRBJ1-4; the D gene is possibly TRBD1 (5 bases). Germline V lookup: CDR1 SNHLY, CDR2 FYNNEI. The CDR3 is 16 amino acids. V was cut by 0 bases and J by 5 bases, with 13 bases left in between. The CDR3 loop is CASSEATVGRNEKLFF. CDR3 nucleotide sequence: TGTGCCAGCAGTGAAGCGACAGTCGGCCGGAATGAAAAACTGTTTTTT.

The table lists this clone with a count of one. The J gene is TRBJ1-1, the V gene TRBV11-1; D is possibly TRBD1 (6 bases). The CDR3 runs to 12 residues. The ends were cut back, 4 bases at V and 6 bases at J, with 9 bases in the middle. Germline V gene sequence: CDR1 SGHAT, CDR2 FQDESV (reference sequence). CDR3 coding DNA: TGTGCCAGCAGCTCACAGGGAGCTGAAGCTTTCTTT. Amino acids: CASSSQGAEAFF.

The chain joins TRBV5-1 to TRBJ2-1, with D unresolved. CDR3 size: 13 residues. V lost 2 bases to trimming and J lost 0 bases, with 3 bases between them. Germline V gives CDR1 SGHRS, CDR2 YFSETQ. Here the CDR3 DNA reads TGCGCCAGCAGCTTCAACTCCTACAATGAGCAGTTCTTC. As protein: CASSFNSYNEQFF.

This chain uses TRBV7-9 with TRBJ2-7; possible D gene TRBD2, 6 bases. Trimming took off 5 bases at V and 3 bases at J, with 17 bases between the two ends. The germline CDR1 and CDR2 sequences are SEHNR and FQNEAQ (reference sequence). This CDR3 region has 15 residues. The CDR3 sequence: CASSPAAGTNYEQYF. The DNA for the CDR3 is TGTGCCAGCAGCCCTGCGGCGGGAACTAACTACGAGCAGTACTTC.

The J gene is TRBJ2-1, the V gene TRBV10-3; tentative D call: TRBD2 (6 bases). Looked up from germline, CDR1 is ENHRY and CDR2 is SYGVKD. The CDR3 consists of 14 residues. V was clipped by 4 bases and J by 10 bases, with 17 bases between them. This CDR3 is CAISGGRDSQEQFF. For the CDR3, the DNA is TGTGCCATCAGTGGGGGCCGGGACTCACAAGAGCAGTTCTTC.

This clone occurred a few times. The rearrangement links TRBV5-1 to TRBJ2-7; 9 bases are a match to TRBD2. The CDR3 runs 15 residues. Unmatched junction bases numbered 11, after V lost 5 bases and J lost 5 bases. Germline V gene data show CDR1 as SGHRS and CDR2 as YFSETQ. The CDR3 bases are TGCGCCAGCAGACGGGCACCCGCGGGAGGGAACGAGCAGTACTTC. Protein: CASRRAPAGGNEQYF.

This clone was picked up a small number of times. The chain couples TRBV5-4 to TRBJ2-1; 12 positions match TRBD1. Germline-derived CDR1 and CDR2 are SGHNT and YYREEE (reference sequence). The CDR3 is 14 residues long. Trimming removed 6 bases from V and 8 bases from J; junction bases left unmatched: 6. CDR3 sequence reads: CASTLGQGADEQFF. CDR3 DNA sequence: TGTGCCAGCACCCTGGGACAGGGGGCGGATGAGCAGTTCTTC.

The CDR3 DNA reads TGTGCCAGCAGCCCTGGGGAGGGCATCTACGAGCAGTACTTC. Its translation: CASSPGEGIYEQYF. The V and J genes are TRBV7-3 and TRBJ2-7; 7 nucleotides agree with TRBD2. J lost 3 bases, V lost 5 bases, and 7 bases had no gene match. The CDR3 length is 14 residues. The germline gives CDR1 SGHTA, CDR2 FQGTGA.

The chain recombines TRBV7-3 with TRBJ2-1; 10 positions match TRBD2. Germline V CDR1 and CDR2: SGHTA, FQGTGA. J was trimmed by 5 bases and V by 6 bases; bases with no gene match: 7. The CDR3 is 15 amino acids. CDR3 DNA sequence: TGTGCCAGCAGTTCGACTAGCGGGCCTCACAATGAGCAGTTCTTC. This codes for CASSSTSGPHNEQFF.